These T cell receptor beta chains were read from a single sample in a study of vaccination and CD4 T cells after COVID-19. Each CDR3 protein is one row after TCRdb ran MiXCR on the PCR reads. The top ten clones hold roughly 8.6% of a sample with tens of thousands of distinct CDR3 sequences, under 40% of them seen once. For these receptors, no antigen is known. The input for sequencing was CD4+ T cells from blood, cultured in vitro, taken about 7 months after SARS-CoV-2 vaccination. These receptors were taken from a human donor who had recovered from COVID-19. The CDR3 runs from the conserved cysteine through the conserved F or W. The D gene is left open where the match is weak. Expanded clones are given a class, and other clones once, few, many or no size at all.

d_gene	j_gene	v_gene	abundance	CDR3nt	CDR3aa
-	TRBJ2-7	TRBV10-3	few	TGTGCCATCAGTGTAGCGGCCTACGAGCAGTACTTC	CAISVAAYEQYF
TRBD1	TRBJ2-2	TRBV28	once	TGTGCCAGCAGTCCACGGGACAGGGTGTTTGTGTTCACCGGGGAGCTGTTTTTT	CASSPRDRVFVFTGELFF
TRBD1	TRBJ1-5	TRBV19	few	TGTGCCAGTAGTATGCCTGGACAGGGGGCTTTCGATCAGCCCCAGCATTTT	CASSMPGQGAFDQPQHF
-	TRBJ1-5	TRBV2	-	TGTGCCAGCATGAGAGAGATTAATCAGCCCCAGCATTTT	CASMREINQPQHF
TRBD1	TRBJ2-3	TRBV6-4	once	TGTGCCAGCAGTGACTCGACAGGGAGCACAGATACGCAGTATTTT	CASSDSTGSTDTQYF
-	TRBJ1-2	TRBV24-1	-	TGTGCCACCAGTGATGCTTCCCTTCCGACAGGTTTACATGGCTACACCTTC	CATSDASLPTGLHGYTF
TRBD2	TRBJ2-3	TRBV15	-	TGTGCCACCAGCAGAGAGCTAGCGGGGAACACAGATACGCAGTATTTT	CATSRELAGNTDTQYF
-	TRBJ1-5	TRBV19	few	TGTGCCAGTAGTGCTCTTGGCGGGCAGCCCCAGCATTTT	CASSALGGQPQHF
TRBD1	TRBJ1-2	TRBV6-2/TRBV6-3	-	TGTGCCAGCAGTTCGCCGGGCCTCAGGGGGGCCTATGGCTACACCTTC	CASSSPGLRGAYGYTF
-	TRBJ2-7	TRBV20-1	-	TGCAGTGCTAGGAACTACGAGCAGTACTTC	CSARNYEQYF
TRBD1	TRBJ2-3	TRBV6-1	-	TGTGCCAGCAGAAAGGGACAGGGGGGGGATACGCAGTATTTT	CASRKGQGGDTQYF
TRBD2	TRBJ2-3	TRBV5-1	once	TGCGCCAGCAGCTGGATAGCGGGGATGTCCACAGATACGCAGTATTTT	CASSWIAGMSTDTQYF
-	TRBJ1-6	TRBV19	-	TGTGCCAGTAGTACCGGGGCTGGTTCACCCCTCCACTTT	CASSTGAGSPLHF
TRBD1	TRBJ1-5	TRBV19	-	TGTGCCAGTAGTCCGGGGACAGGCCTTAATCAGCCCCAGCATTTT	CASSPGTGLNQPQHF
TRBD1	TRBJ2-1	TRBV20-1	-	TGCAGTGCGAGGAGAACAGGGGGCGCCCACAATGAGCAGTTCTTC	CSARRTGGAHNEQFF
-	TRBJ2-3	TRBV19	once	TGTGCCAGTAGTTCGGATCAAGATACGCAGTATTTT	CASSSDQDTQYF
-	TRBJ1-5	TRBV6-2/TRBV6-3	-	TGTGCCAGCAGTTCTCCGCTGGGGAGCAATCAGCCCCAGCATTTT	CASSSPLGSNQPQHF
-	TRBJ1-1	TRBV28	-	TGTGCCAGCAGTTTATGGGCGGCGAACACTGAAGCTTTCTTT	CASSLWAANTEAFF
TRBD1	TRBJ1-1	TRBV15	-	TGTGCCACCAGCAGAGGCTGGTCCGGGACAGGGGGTCTCAATACTGAAGCTTTCTTT	CATSRGWSGTGGLNTEAFF
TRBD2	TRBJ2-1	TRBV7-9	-	TGTGCCAGCAGCCCATATCTAGCGGCCAATGAGCAGTTCTTC	CASSPYLAANEQFF
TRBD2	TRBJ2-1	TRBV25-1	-	TGTGCCAGCAGCGGACTAGCGGCGAGCTCCTACAATGAGCAGTTCTTC	CASSGLAASSYNEQFF
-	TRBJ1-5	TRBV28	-	TGTGCCAGCAGCTCTTTAAAGGGGGATAGGCTGTATCAGCCCCAGCATTTT	CASSSLKGDRLYQPQHF
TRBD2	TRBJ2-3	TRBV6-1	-	TGTGCCAGCAGTGGGGGGACTAGCGGGAGCTTTAGCACAGATACGCAGTATTTT	CASSGGTSGSFSTDTQYF
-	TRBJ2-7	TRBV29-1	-	TGCAGCGTTCGTGGCTTGGGCAGGGGGGACTCCTACGAGCAGTACTTC	CSVRGLGRGDSYEQYF
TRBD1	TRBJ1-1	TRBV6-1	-	TGTGCCAGCAGACCCGGGACAGGGGAGACTGAAGCTTTCTTT	CASRPGTGETEAFF
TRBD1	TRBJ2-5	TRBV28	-	TGTGCCAGCGTGACAGGGGGCCAAGAGACCCAGTACTTC	CASVTGGQETQYF
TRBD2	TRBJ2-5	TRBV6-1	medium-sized	TGTGCCAGCAGTGAAGCTCCTAGCGGCCCCCAAGAGACCCAGTACTTC	CASSEAPSGPQETQYF
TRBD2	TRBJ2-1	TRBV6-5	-	TGTGCCAGCAGTGATGGACTAGCGGGACTTGAAGAGCAGTTCTTC	CASSDGLAGLEEQFF
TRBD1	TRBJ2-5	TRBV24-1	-	TGTGCCACCAGTGAATCCGGGACAGGCCACCAAGAGACCCAGTACTTC	CATSESGTGHQETQYF
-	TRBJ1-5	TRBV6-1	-	TGTGCCAGCAATGAACGAATCCCCGGGAGACAGATCAATCAGCCCCAGCATTTT	CASNERIPGRQINQPQHF
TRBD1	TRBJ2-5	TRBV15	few	TGTGCCACCAGCAGAGCAGGGGGCCTACCACATGAGACCCAGTACTTC	CATSRAGGLPHETQYF
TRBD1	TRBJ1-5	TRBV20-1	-	TGCAGTGCTAGCGAGAGGACAGGCCTTAATCAGCCCCAGCATTTT	CSASERTGLNQPQHF
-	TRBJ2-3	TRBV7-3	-	TGTGCCAGCAGCCCCCCAGGGGGGACCGCAGATACGCAGTATTTT	CASSPPGGTADTQYF
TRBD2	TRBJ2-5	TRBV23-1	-	TGCGCCACCGGGAACTTAGCGGGGGAAGGGGAGACCCAGTACTTC	CATGNLAGEGETQYF
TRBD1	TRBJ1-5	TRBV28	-	TGTGCCAGCAGTGGACAGGCGGGCAATCAGCCCCAGCATTTT	CASSGQAGNQPQHF
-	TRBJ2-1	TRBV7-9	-	TGTGCCAGCAGCTTAGCTCCAGGGATCAACAATGAGCAGTTCTTC	CASSLAPGINNEQFF
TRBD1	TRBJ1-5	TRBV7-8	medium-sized	TGTGCCAGCAGCCTGGGACAGGCGATCAATCAGCCCCAGCATTTT	CASSLGQAINQPQHF
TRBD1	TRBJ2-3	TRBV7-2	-	TGTGCCAGCAGCTTGTGGGACAGGGCTACAGATACGCAGTATTTT	CASSLWDRATDTQYF
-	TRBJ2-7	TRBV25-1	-	TGTGCCAGCAGTATGGGCAGCAGTTATTACGAGCAGTACTTC	CASSMGSSYYEQYF
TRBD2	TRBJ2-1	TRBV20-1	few	TGCAGTGCTAGAGCCACCGGACTAGCCGAGTATGAGCAGTTCTTC	CSARATGLAEYEQFF
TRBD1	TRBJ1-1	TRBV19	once	TGTGCCAGTAGTCTACAACGGGACAGAGCGTTATTT	CASSLQRDRALF
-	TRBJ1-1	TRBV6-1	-	TGTGCCAGCAGCTCCGTGGGTGTGAACACTGAAGCTTTCTTT	CASSSVGVNTEAFF
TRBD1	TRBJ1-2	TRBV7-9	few	TGTGCCAGCAGCCAAGGACAGGGGCAAACTGGCTACACCTTC	CASSQGQGQTGYTF
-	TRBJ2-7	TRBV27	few	TGTGCCAGCAGAACTTTAGGGGGAAGCGAGCAGTACTTC	CASRTLGGSEQYF
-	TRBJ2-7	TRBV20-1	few	TGCAGTGCCCCGGGGCAGGGGTACGAGCAGTACTTC	CSAPGQGYEQYF
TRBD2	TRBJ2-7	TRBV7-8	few	TGTGCCAGCAGCATTCCCGGGACTAGGATGGGGGAGCAGTACTTC	CASSIPGTRMGEQYF
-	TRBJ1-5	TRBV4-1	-	TGCGCCAGCAGTATCGTCAGGTTAGGTCAGCCCCAGCATTTT	CASSIVRLGQPQHF
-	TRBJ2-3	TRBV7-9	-	TGTGCCAGCAGCTTAGTCCCGGGGCCAGATACGCAGTATTTT	CASSLVPGPDTQYF
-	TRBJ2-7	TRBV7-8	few	TGTGCCAGCAGCTTAACAACCGGACAAGGTTGGGACTACGAGCAGTACTTC	CASSLTTGQGWDYEQYF